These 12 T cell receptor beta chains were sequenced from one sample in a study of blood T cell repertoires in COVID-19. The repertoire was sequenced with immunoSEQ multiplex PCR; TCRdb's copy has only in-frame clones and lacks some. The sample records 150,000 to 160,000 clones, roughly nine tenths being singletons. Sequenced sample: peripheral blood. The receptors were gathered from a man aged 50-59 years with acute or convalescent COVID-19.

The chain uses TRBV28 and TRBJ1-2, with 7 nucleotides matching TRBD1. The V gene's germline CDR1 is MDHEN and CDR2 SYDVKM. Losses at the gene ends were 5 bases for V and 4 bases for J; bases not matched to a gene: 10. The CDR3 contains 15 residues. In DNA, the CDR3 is TGTGCCAGCAGTATATCGGACAGGCTTTCCTATGGCTACACCTTC. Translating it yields CASSISDRLSYGYTF.

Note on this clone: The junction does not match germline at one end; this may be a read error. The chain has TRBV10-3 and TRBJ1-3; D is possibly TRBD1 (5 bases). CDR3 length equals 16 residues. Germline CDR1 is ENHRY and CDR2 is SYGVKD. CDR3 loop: CTIIGGDGSSGNTIYF. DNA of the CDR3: TGTACCATCATCGGGGGGGACGGAAGCTCTGGAAACACCATATATTTT.

CDR3 DNA: TGTGCCAGCAGCCGGACAGCTTATGGCTACACCTTC. This translates into CASSRTAYGYTF. The rearrangement uses TRBV11-2 and TRBJ1-2; possible D gene TRBD1, 6 bases. The CDR3 has 12 amino acids. The V and J ends lost 5 bases and 5 bases respectively, with 9 bases between them. Per germline, CDR1 SGHAT and CDR2 FQNNGV.

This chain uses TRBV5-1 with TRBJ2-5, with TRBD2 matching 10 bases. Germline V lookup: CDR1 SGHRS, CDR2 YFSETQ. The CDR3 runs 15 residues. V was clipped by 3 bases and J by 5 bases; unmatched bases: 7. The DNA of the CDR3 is TGCGCCAGCAGCTCCGGGGCTAGCGGGAGTGAGACCCAGTACTTC. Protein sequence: CASSSGASGSETQYF.

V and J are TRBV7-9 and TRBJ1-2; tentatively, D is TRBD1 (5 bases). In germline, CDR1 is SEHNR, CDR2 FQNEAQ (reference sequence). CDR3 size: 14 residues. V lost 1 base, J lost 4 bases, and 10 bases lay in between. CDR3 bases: TGTGCCAGCAGCTTAGAGGGACTATTCTATGGCTACACCTTC. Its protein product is CASSLEGLFYGYTF.

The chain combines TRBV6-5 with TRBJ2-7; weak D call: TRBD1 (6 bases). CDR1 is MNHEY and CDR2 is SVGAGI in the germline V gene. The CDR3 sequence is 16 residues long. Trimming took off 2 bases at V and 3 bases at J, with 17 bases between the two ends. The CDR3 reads CASSYGTPANIYEQYV. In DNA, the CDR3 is TGTGCCAGCAGTTACGGGACACCTGCAAATATCTACGAGCAGTACGTC.

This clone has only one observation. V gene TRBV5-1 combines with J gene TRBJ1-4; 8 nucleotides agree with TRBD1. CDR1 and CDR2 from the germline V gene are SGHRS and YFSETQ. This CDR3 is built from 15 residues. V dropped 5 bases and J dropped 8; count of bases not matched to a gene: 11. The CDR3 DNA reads TGCGCCAGCAGAGGGCAGGGGGCGGTTAACGAAAAACTGTTTTTT. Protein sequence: CASRGQGAVNEKLFF.

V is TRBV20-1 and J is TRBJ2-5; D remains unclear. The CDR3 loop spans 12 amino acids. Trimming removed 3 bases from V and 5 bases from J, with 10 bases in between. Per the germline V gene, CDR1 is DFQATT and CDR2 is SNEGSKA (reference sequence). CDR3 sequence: CSASVELETQYF. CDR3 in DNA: TGCAGTGCTAGTGTGGAGCTGGAGACCCAGTACTTC.

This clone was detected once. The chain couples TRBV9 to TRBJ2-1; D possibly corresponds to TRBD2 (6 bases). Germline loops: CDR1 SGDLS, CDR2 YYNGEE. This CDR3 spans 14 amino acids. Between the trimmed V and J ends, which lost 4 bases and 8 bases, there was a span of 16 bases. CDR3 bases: TGTGCCAGCAGCCCCCGACTAGGTAGGGATGAGCAGTTCTTC. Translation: CASSPRLGRDEQFF. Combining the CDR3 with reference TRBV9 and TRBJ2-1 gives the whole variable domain DSGVTQTPKHLITATGQRVTLRCSPRSGDLSVYWYQQSLDQGLQFLIQYYNGEERAKGNILERFSAQQFPDLHSELNLSSLELGDSALYFCASSPRLGRDEQFFGPGTRLTVL.

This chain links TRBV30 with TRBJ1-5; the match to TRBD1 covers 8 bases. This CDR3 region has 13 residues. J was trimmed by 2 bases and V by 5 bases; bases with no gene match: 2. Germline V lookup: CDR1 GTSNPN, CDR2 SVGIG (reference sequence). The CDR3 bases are TGTGCCTGGGGGGGACAGGGCAATCAGCCCCAGCATTTT. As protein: CAWGGQGNQPQHF.

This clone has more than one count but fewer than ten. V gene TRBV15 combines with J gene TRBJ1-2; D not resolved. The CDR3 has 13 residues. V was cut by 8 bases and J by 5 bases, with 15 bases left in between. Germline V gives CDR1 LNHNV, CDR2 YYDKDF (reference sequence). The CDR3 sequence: CATARPRGYGYTF. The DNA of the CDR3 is TGTGCCACCGCGCGGCCCCGGGGTTATGGCTACACCTTC.

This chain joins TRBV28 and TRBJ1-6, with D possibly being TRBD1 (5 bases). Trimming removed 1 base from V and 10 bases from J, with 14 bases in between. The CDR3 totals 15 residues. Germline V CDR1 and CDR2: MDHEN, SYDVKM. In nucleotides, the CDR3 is TGTGCCAGCAGTTTATTGCGGGGGTTGGCCTCACCCCTCCACTTT. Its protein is CASSLLRGLASPLHF. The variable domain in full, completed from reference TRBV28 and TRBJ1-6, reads DVKVTQSSRYLVKRTGEKVFLECVQDMDHENMFWYRQDPGLGLRLIYFSYDVKMKEKGDIPEGYSVSREKKERFSLILESASTNQTSMYLCASSLLRGLASPLHFGNGTRLTVT.